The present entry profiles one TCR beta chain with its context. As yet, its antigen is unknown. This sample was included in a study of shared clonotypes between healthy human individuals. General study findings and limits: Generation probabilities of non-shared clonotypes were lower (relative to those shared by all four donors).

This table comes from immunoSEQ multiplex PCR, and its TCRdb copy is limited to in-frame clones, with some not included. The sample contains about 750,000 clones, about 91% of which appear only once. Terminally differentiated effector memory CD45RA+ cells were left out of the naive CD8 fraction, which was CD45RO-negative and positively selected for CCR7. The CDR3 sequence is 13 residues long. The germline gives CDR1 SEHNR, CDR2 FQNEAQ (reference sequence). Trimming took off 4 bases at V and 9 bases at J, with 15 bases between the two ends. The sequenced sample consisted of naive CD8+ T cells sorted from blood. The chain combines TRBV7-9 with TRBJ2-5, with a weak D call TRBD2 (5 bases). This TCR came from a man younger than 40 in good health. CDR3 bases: TGTGCCAGCAGCTCGGCGGGTCAGGCGGCCCAGTACTTC. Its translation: CASSSAGQAAQYF.